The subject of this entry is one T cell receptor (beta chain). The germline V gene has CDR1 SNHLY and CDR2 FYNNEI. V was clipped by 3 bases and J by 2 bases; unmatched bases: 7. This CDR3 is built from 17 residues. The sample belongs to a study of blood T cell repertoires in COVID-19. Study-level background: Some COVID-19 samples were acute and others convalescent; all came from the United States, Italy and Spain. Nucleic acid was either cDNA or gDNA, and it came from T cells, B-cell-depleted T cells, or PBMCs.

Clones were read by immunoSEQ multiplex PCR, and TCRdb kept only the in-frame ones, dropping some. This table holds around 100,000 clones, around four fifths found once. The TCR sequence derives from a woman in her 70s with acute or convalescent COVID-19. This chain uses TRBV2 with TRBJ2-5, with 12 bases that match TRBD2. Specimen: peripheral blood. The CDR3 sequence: CASSERLAGGRQETQYF. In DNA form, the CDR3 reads TGTGCCAGCAGTGAGCGTCTAGCGGGGGGGAGGCAAGAGACCCAGTACTTC.